The present entry profiles one T cell receptor (beta chain) with its context. What this receptor recognizes is not known. At one end, the junction sequence differs from germline, possibly due to a read error. CDR1 and CDR2, looked up from the germline V gene, are LGHNA and YNFKEQ. CDR3 length: 17 amino acids, cysteine to phenylalanine. The read is trimmed to its CDR3 DNA, 51 bases read in frame from base 1. The sample originates from a study of T cell repertoires in cytomegalovirus infection (dated by TCRdb to about 2019). In terms of the full investigation: Donor HLA type was relevant to the analysis, as public TCR beta signatures indicated carriage of CMV infection together with the matching HLA type. What the authors observed across the whole study: In the ex vivo response, HLA-C-restricted CMV-specific TCR beta clonotypes were dominant, and in two of eight donors the single most frequent clonotype came from this HLA-C-restricted group. In both this cohort and an independent roughly 360-donor cohort, the cumulative frequency of public TCR beta family members distinguished carriers of CMV infection plus the relevant HLA type.

Sequencing was carried out with an Illumina HiSeq 1500. Clones were called with MiXCR by TCRdb after fastp trimmed the public reads at Q25, and only in-frame beta chains were retained. A single entry per CDR3 protein holds the most common genes and DNA from its merged rows. The sample table records some 680,000 distinct CDR3 sequences; roughly a third of these occur just once. Of the sample, 2.8% falls within the top ten clones. The source material was PBMCs. The V and J segments used are TRBV4-2 and TRBJ2-2; 12 of the junction bases match TRBD2. The origin of this receptor is a human donor in good health (CMV status not recorded). Some clones in this sample may be carry-over from other donors' samples. The DNA sequence reads TGTTCCAGCAGCCAAAACGGACTAGCGGGAAGAACCGGGGAGCTGTTTTTT. Its protein reads: CSSSQNGLAGRTGELFF.